The 5 T cell receptor beta chains given below trace back to one sample, sequenced in a study of beta chain features in type 1 diabetes (dated 2018 in TCRdb). Library generation was performed with the immunoSEQ multiplex PCR assay. The High Capacity cDNA Reverse Transcription Kit was used to reverse transcribe all of the isolated RNA, meaning that expressed TCRB transcripts were what got sequenced. In its TCRdb copy, this immuneACCESS table keeps in-frame sequences only and misses some clones. Where compared with another copy, unresolved V genes explain less than half of these, and the others have no known cause. The sample table lists 250,000 to 300,000 clones, about 8.5% of them with a count of one. The ten top clones hold approximately 0.99% of the sample. The source material was central memory CD4+ T cells from blood. These receptors originate from a woman younger than 35 in good health.

This clone was observed a few times. The chain carries TRBV5-6 and TRBJ2-4, with TRBD1 matching over 7 bases. The CDR3 is 14 residues long. CDR1 and CDR2 from the germline V gene are SGHDT and YYEEEE. V dropped 1 base and J dropped 5; count of bases not matched to a gene: 3. CDR3 loop: CASSLYQGENIQYF. The CDR3 DNA follows: TGTGCCAGCAGCTTGTACCAGGGGGAAAACATTCAGTACTTC. The variable domain in full, with the rest retrieved from reference TRBV5-6 and TRBJ2-4, is DAGVTQSPTHLIKTRGQQVTLRCSPKSGHDTVSWYQQALGQGPQFIFQYYEEEERQRGNFPDRFSGHQFPNYSSELNVNALLLGDSALYLCASSLYQGENIQYFGAGTRLSVL.

The chain recombines TRBV5-1 with TRBJ1-2, with TRBD1 as a possible D gene (5 bases). The CDR3 sequence is 12 residues long. CDR1 SGHRS and CDR2 YFSETQ come from the germline V gene. Between the trimmed V and J ends, which lost 4 bases and 11 bases, there was a span of 15 bases. CDR3 amino acids: CASSPGLQQYTF. DNA of the CDR3: TGCGCCAGCAGCCCGGGACTTCAGCAATACACCTTC.

V and J are TRBV10-3 and TRBJ2-1, with D hard to call. Germline CDR1 and CDR2: ENHRY and SYGVKD. V was cut by 0 bases and J by 10 bases, with 13 bases left in between. CDR3 length equals 14 residues. Here the CDR3 reads CAISESTLRWEQFF. The CDR3 coding sequence is TGTGCCATCAGTGAGTCCACTCTTCGTTGGGAGCAGTTCTTC.

This clone was counted a few times. This chain uses TRBV6-5 with TRBJ2-1; 7 bases are shared with TRBD1. The CDR3 consists of 14 residues. Trimming at V came to 6 bases and at J to 6 bases, leaving 8 bases not matched to a gene. Germline loops: CDR1 MNHEY, CDR2 SVGAGI. The CDR3 sequence: CASSRRQGFNEQFF. The CDR3 DNA is TGTGCCAGCAGCAGAAGACAGGGTTTCAATGAGCAGTTCTTC.

This chain uses TRBV27 with TRBJ2-7, with TRBD1 as a possible D gene (8 bases). The CDR3 is 16 amino acids. Germline values: CDR1 MNHEY, CDR2 SMNVEV (reference sequence). Trimming shortened V by 7 bases and J by 0 bases, and 19 bases separated the two germline ends. The CDR3 loop reads CASKRQGRGSSYEQYF. CDR3 nucleotides: TGTGCCAGCAAGAGACAGGGGAGGGGAAGCTCCTACGAGCAGTACTTC.